This note documents a single T cell receptor beta chain sequence. An end of the junction does not agree with germline; a read error may underlie this. This CDR3 has 14 residues. Germline CDR1 is MGHRA and CDR2 is YSYEKL. The second PCR ran about 6 to 11 cycles with a sample-barcoded 5' primer and J-beta primers. TCRdb redid the calling of the 5' RACE reads with MiXCR, one entry per CDR3 protein. The sample carries about 1,400,000 distinct CDR3 sequences, 59% recorded once. The data are from a study of blood T cells in healthy people across ages. The TCR sequence derives from a man in his late teens or twenties in good health. This chain uses TRBV4-1 with TRBJ1-2; D unclear. The specimen sequenced was blood. The CDR3 sequence: CASSLVVKNYGYTF. CDR3 DNA sequence: TGTGCCAGCAGCTTAGTCGTGAAGAACTATGGCTACACCTTC.